The T cell receptor beta chain under discussion was sequenced for a study of blood T cell repertoires in COVID-19. Study as a whole: T cells, B-cell-depleted T cells, or PBMCs supplied cDNA or gDNA.

The CDR3 has 12 amino acids. Trimming stripped 5 bases from V and 3 bases from J, with 8 bases between. How the authors handled the data: Amplification of reference gene primers provided the estimated nucleated cell counts. The method was immunoSEQ multiplex PCR; TCRdb's version includes in-frame clones alone and lacks a portion of them. Clone size and the V and J calls come from that table; the DNA yielded D and trimming. The sample consists of roughly 250,000 clones, about 83% of them appearing once. The sequence derives from a man aged 50-59 years with acute or convalescent COVID-19. The genes are TRBV12-3 or TRBV12-4 and TRBJ2-7, with a weak D call TRBD1 (5 bases). Material for sequencing was peripheral blood. The CDR3 bases are TGTGCCAGCAGTACCGACAGCTACGAGCAGTACTTC. Protein sequence: CASSTDSYEQYF.